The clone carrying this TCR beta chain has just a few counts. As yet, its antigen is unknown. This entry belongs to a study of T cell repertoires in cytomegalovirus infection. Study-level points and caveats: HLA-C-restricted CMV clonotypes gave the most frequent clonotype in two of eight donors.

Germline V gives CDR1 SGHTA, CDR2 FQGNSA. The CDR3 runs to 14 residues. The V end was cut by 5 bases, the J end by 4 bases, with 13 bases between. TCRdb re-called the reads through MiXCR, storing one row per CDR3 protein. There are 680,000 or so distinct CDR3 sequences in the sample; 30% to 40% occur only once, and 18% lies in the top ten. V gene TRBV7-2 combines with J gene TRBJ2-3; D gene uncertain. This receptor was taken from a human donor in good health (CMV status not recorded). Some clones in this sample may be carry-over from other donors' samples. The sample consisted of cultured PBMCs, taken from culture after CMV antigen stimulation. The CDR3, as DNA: TGTGCCAGCAGCCCGCGAACCCCCTCAGATACGCAGTATTTT. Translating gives CASSPRTPSDTQYF. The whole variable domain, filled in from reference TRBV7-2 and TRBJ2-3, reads GAGVSQSPSNKVTEKGKDVELRCDPISGHTALYWYRQSLGQGLEFLIYFQGNSAPDKSGLPSDRFSAERTGGSVSTLTIQRTQQEDSAVYLCASSPRTPSDTQYFGPGTRLTVL.